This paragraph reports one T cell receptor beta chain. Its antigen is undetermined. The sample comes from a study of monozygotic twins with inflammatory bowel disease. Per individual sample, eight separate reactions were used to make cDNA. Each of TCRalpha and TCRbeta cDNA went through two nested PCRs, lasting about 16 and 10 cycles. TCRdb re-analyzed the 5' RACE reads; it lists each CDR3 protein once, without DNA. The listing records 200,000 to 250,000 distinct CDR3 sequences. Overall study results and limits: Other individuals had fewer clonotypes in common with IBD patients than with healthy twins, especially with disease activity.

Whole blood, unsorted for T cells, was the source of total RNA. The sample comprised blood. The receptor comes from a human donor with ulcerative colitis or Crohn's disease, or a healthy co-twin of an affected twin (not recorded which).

The chain's CDR3 is CASSLAWASGGILTYNEQFF. V is TRBV12-3 or TRBV12-4 and J is TRBJ2-1; the TCRdb D gene call, TRBD2, has no DNA to confirm it. This CDR3 has 20 residues.